The 26 T cell receptor beta chains listed next were all sequenced from one sample in a study of identical twins. Each CDR3 protein is one row after TCRdb ran MiXCR on the 5' RACE reads. Of 200,000 or so distinct CDR3 sequences in the sample, about a sixth were seen once. These data were also reused for a study on T cells expressing NK-cell markers.

The sample comprised CD8+ T cells sorted from blood. The receptors originated from a woman aged 18-29 years in good health.

The chain couples TRBV12-3 or TRBV12-4 to TRBJ2-3; D gene unclear. V lost 6 bases to trimming and J lost 0 bases, with 10 bases between them. The length of the CDR3 is 14 residues. Here the CDR3 reads CASSPRLSTDTQYF. The CDR3 DNA sequence: TGTGCCAGCAGCCCCCGGCTGAGCACAGATACGCAGTATTTT.

Only a few counts were recorded for this clonotype. This sequence joins TRBV3-1 and TRBJ2-7; D possibly corresponds to TRBD1 (5 bases). The CDR3 runs 13 residues. V was pared by 3 bases and J by 5 bases, with 11 bases between. Germline CDR1 reads LGHDT; CDR2 reads YNNKEL (reference sequence). DNA for the CDR3: TGTGCCAGCAGCCAGGGGCTCATCGACGAGCAGTACTTC. It specifies CASSQGLIDEQYF.

The chain combines TRBV7-9 with TRBJ1-1; D is ambiguous. Trimming removed 4 bases from V and 3 bases from J, with 12 bases in between. CDR3 length: 14 amino acids. Germline values: CDR1 SEHNR, CDR2 FQNEAQ (reference sequence). CDR3 bases: TGTGCCAGCAGCTCCCGGCGGGCCTACACTGAAGCTTTCTTT. Amino acids: CASSSRRAYTEAFF.

The chain couples TRBV10-3 to TRBJ2-7, with 9 bases that match TRBD1. Germline CDR1 reads ENHRY; CDR2 reads SYGVKD. The J segment lost 7 bases and the V segment lost 2 bases, leaving 6 bases of the junction unmatched. The CDR3 loop spans 14 amino acids. CDR3 region: CAISEVDRGREQYF. As DNA, the CDR3 is TGTGCCATCAGTGAGGTGGACAGGGGTCGGGAGCAGTACTTC.

This clonotype has a handful of counts. The V and J genes are TRBV12-3 or TRBV12-4 and TRBJ2-7; possibly TRBD1 or TRBD2 for D (5 bases each). The ends were cut back, 4 bases at V and 0 bases at J, with 16 bases in the middle. This CDR3 contains 16 residues. CDR3 amino acids: CASSSLGAGSSYEQYF. In nucleotides, the CDR3 is TGTGCCAGCAGTTCCCTTGGGGCAGGGAGCTCCTACGAGCAGTACTTC.

This clonotype has a handful of counts. The J gene is TRBJ2-2, the V gene TRBV9; a possible D gene is TRBD2 (8 bases). The V gene's germline CDR1 is SGDLS and CDR2 YYNGEE. Between the trimmed V and J ends, which lost 3 bases and 1 base, there was a span of 13 bases. This CDR3 region has 16 residues. CDR3 region: CASSGQGLENTGELFF. The CDR3 DNA follows: TGTGCCAGCAGCGGACAGGGACTAGAGAACACCGGGGAGCTGTTTTTT.

The gene calls are TRBV11-2 and TRBJ2-7; 7 positions match TRBD2. Unmatched junction bases numbered 7, after V lost 2 bases and J lost 6 bases. This CDR3 contains 14 residues. The germline V gene has CDR1 SGHAT and CDR2 FQNNGV. DNA for the CDR3: TGTGCCAGCAGCTTATCACGCAGCGGGGCCGAGCAGTACTTC. As protein: CASSLSRSGAEQYF.

V usage is TRBV11-2 and J usage is TRBJ2-5; unclear D gene. V lost 4 bases and J lost 2, with 11 bases in between. CDR1 is SGHAT, CDR2 FQNNGV, per germline. The CDR3 is made up of 14 amino acids. The CDR3 DNA sequence: TGTGCCAGCAGCTCAGGAGACCAACAAGAGACCCAGTACTTC. Amino acid sequence: CASSSGDQQETQYF.

There are a few counts of this clonotype. The V call is TRBV11-2, the J call TRBJ2-1; D is ambiguous. This CDR3 contains 11 residues. Germline V gene data show CDR1 as SGHAT and CDR2 as FQNNGV. The V end lost 1 base, the J end lost 10 bases, and 5 bases lay between the germline ends. The CDR3 sequence: CASSLGEEQFF. The CDR3 nucleotides read TGTGCCAGCAGCTTAGGAGAGGAGCAGTTCTTC.

The genes are TRBV9 and TRBJ1-1; 9 bases agree with TRBD1. This CDR3 contains 14 residues. V dropped 2 bases and J dropped 5; count of bases not matched to a gene: 4. Germline CDR1 and CDR2: SGDLS and YYNGEE. In nucleotides, the CDR3 is TGTGCCAGCAGCGTTTCCGGGACAGGGACTGAAGCTTTCTTT. Translated: CASSVSGTGTEAFF.

J is TRBJ2-1 and V is TRBV7-9, with 8 bases fitting TRBD2. Per the germline V gene, CDR1 is SEHNR and CDR2 is FQNEAQ (reference sequence). The CDR3 is 15 residues long. Germline trimming cut 6 bases from V and 9 bases from J; bases unmatched to any gene: 13. CDR3 sequence: CASSSGTRVFGEQFF. CDR3 nucleotide sequence: TGTGCCAGCAGTTCCGGGACTAGGGTTTTCGGTGAGCAGTTCTTC.

This clonotype was found once. A much larger clone sits a single nucleotide away, making a read error possible. The rearrangement uses TRBV7-6 and TRBJ2-2; D is ambiguous. Looked up from germline, CDR1 is SGHVS and CDR2 is FNYEAQ. The CDR3 sequence is 12 residues long. Trimming took off 5 bases at V and 0 bases at J, with 1 base between the two ends. DNA of the CDR3: TGTGCCAGCAGCACGAACACCGGGGAGCTGTTTTTT. This encodes CASSTNTGELFF.

This chain connects TRBV29-1 to TRBJ2-7; 7 bases are shared with TRBD1. Germline V gives CDR1 SQVTM, CDR2 ANQGSEA. After removal of 7 bases from V and 2 bases from J, the junction contained 8 bases not matched to a gene. The CDR3 spans 13 residues. CDR3 region: CSAQGDSTYEQYF. Here the CDR3 DNA reads TGCAGCGCCCAGGGGGACAGCACCTACGAGCAGTACTTC.

This rearrangement joins TRBV11-2 to TRBJ2-7; TRBD2 matches at 9 bases. V lost 1 base, J lost 5 bases, and 18 bases stayed unmatched. CDR1 and CDR2 from the germline V gene are SGHAT and FQNNGV. CDR3 length: 19 residues. The CDR3 is CASSLVAGATRPHFHEQYF. For the CDR3, the DNA is TGTGCCAGCAGCTTAGTAGCGGGGGCCACCCGACCCCACTTCCACGAGCAGTACTTC.

CDR3 loop: CASSSVTGNTEAFF. In DNA, the CDR3 is TGTGCCAGCAGCTCCGTGACAGGGAACACTGAAGCTTTCTTT. The rearrangement uses TRBV7-9 and TRBJ1-1, with D possibly matching TRBD1 (6 bases). V gave up 4 bases and J gave up 1 base, with 10 bases separating them. Germline-derived CDR1 and CDR2 are SEHNR and FQNEAQ (reference sequence). This CDR3 comprises 14 residues.

The chain couples TRBV5-6 to TRBJ2-7, with D possibly matching TRBD1 (5 bases). CDR3 length: 14 residues. Germline V gives CDR1 SGHDT, CDR2 YYEEEE. The germline V and J ends were trimmed by 4 bases and 5 bases, with 16 bases remaining between them. DNA for the CDR3: TGTGCCAGCAGCCATCCCGGGCAGGGCCACGAGCAGTACTTC. Its translation is CASSHPGQGHEQYF.

This chain links TRBV10-3 with TRBJ2-5, with a weak D call TRBD2 (6 bases). This CDR3 spans 14 amino acids. V shed 0 bases and J shed 7 bases, with 12 bases lying between them. Germline-derived CDR1 and CDR2 are ENHRY and SYGVKD. The CDR3 here is CAISESDLGGTQYF. The CDR3 DNA reads as TGTGCCATCAGTGAGTCGGACTTGGGGGGGACCCAGTACTTC.

This clonotype has only a few counts. The chain carries TRBV4-3 and TRBJ1-2; 7 nucleotides align to TRBD1. Germline CDR1 and CDR2: LGHNA and YSLEER. Trimming took 0 bases from V and 4 from J; bases not matched to a gene: 2. This CDR3 comprises 14 residues. The DNA of the CDR3 is TGCGCCAGCAGCCAAGATGGGACAGCCTATGGCTACACCTTC. Protein product: CASSQDGTAYGYTF.

Concerning this clonotype itself: A much more abundant neighbour one base away suggests this may be a read error. The rearrangement joins TRBV20-1 to TRBJ2-1, with 9 bases lining up with TRBD2. V lost 1 base to trimming and J lost 5 bases; unmatched junction nucleotides: 3. Germline V gene data show CDR1 as DFQATT and CDR2 as SNEGSKA (reference sequence). CDR3 length equals 14 residues. Here the CDR3 DNA reads TGCAGTGCTAGAGGACTAGCGGACCACAATGAGCAGTTCTTC. Its protein is CSARGLADHNEQFF.

This clonotype appeared many times. This sequence joins TRBV3-1 and TRBJ1-2; D remains ambiguous. Trimming shortened V by 1 base and J by 7 bases, and 16 bases separated the two germline ends. The CDR3 length is 15 residues. The germline V gene encodes CDR1 LGHDT and CDR2 YNNKEL (reference sequence). The CDR3: CASSQVEREGSGYTF. CDR3 sequence (DNA): TGTGCCAGCAGCCAAGTCGAAAGGGAAGGAAGTGGCTACACCTTC. The full variable domain, with the rest looked up from reference TRBV3-1 and TRBJ1-2, is DTAVSQTPKYLVTQMGNDKSIKCEQNLGHDTMYWYKQDSKKFLKIMFSYNNKELIINETVPNRFSPKSPDKAHLNLHINSLELGDSAVYFCASSQVEREGSGYTFGSGTRLTVV.

This clonotype occurred a few times. The J gene is TRBJ2-1, the V gene TRBV12-3 or TRBV12-4; 7 nucleotides match TRBD2. The V segment lost 3 bases and the J segment 14 bases; nucleotides outside the gene matches: 19. The CDR3 spans 16 residues. The CDR3 sequence is CASSFSPRTRGEEKFF. The CDR3 bases are TGTGCCAGCAGTTTTTCCCCTCGGACTAGGGGAGAGGAAAAGTTCTTC.

The chain is built from TRBV6-5 and TRBJ2-3; D is undetermined. Trimming pared 2 bases from V and 6 bases from J, leaving 12 bases between. This CDR3 contains 14 residues. Germline values: CDR1 MNHEY, CDR2 SVGAGI. The CDR3 protein is CASSYHQSRDTQYF. In nucleotides, the CDR3 is TGTGCCAGCAGTTACCATCAATCAAGGGATACGCAGTATTTT.

Ten or more counts support this clonotype. V and J are TRBV5-6 and TRBJ2-7; D gene unclear. Germline V gives CDR1 SGHDT, CDR2 YYEEEE. The CDR3 totals 13 residues. Trimming stripped 0 bases from V and 5 bases from J, with 9 bases between. The CDR3 reads CASSLVQSDEQYF. The CDR3 DNA reads as TGTGCCAGCAGCTTGGTCCAGTCCGACGAGCAGTACTTC.

This clonotype was counted between two and nine times. This chain joins TRBV30 and TRBJ2-7; no reliable D call. The CDR3 is 13 amino acids. Germline loops: CDR1 GTSNPN, CDR2 SVGIG (reference sequence). V lost 1 base and J 3 bases, leaving 10 bases between the germline ends. The CDR3 bases are TGTGCCTGGAGTGAAGGTGGAAACTACGAGCAGTACTTC. Translation gives CAWSEGGNYEQYF.

The gene calls are TRBV20-1 and TRBJ2-7; 9 nucleotides line up with TRBD2. Germline trimming cut 3 bases from V and 3 bases from J; bases unmatched to any gene: 6. CDR1 is DFQATT and CDR2 is SNEGSKA in the germline V gene (reference sequence). The CDR3 runs 14 residues. The CDR3 coding sequence is TGCAGTGCTAGTCTTCTAGCGGGAAACTACGAGCAGTACTTC. Protein product: CSASLLAGNYEQYF.

There are a few counts of this clonotype. In nucleotides, the CDR3 is TGTGCCAGCATTACCGGAGACAATGAGCAGTTCTTC. Its protein is CASITGDNEQFF. The chain uses TRBV6-5 and TRBJ2-1; no reliable D call. CDR3 length: 12 amino acids. Germline CDR1 is MNHEY and CDR2 is SVGAGI. V was clipped by 7 bases and J by 5 bases, with 9 bases between them.